These T cell receptor beta chains were read from a single sample in a study of T cell responses to AZD1222 COVID-19 vaccine. Sequenced by immunoSEQ multiplex PCR; TCRdb stores in-frame clones only, minus some. This table holds approximately 24,000 clones, approximately 85% found once. The sequenced sample was peripheral blood, obtained 28 days after the second AZD1222 dose. These receptor sequences come from an adult who received the AZD1222 COVID-19 vaccine. Both conserved end residues are part of each CDR3. A D gene is named only where the DNA matches it firmly. Rows may omit the clone size; those that give it use once, few, many or a size class.

v_call: TRBV5-4; clone_size: .; d_call: .; j_call: TRBJ2-7; cdr3_nt: TGTGCCAGCAGCATAGCCCTAGGGGAGCAGTACTTC; cdr3_aa: CASSIALGEQYF
v_call: TRBV6-5; clone_size: .; d_call: .; j_call: TRBJ2-2; cdr3_nt: TGTGCCAGCAGAAACAGACAACCCACCGGGGAGCTGTTTTTT; cdr3_aa: CASRNRQPTGELFF
v_call: TRBV24-1; clone_size: .; d_call: .; j_call: TRBJ1-2; cdr3_nt: TGTGCCACCAGTGATGGGGGAAAAGTCGTGAACTATGGCTACACCTTC; cdr3_aa: CATSDGGKVVNYGYTF
v_call: TRBV5-8; clone_size: .; d_call: TRBD1; j_call: TRBJ1-2; cdr3_nt: TGTGCCAGCAGTTTAGGACAGGGGAACTATGGCTACACCTTC; cdr3_aa: CASSLGQGNYGYTF
v_call: TRBV10-3; clone_size: once; d_call: TRBD1; j_call: TRBJ1-2; cdr3_nt: TGTGCCATCAGTGAGTCGAGACAGGGAAGGAGCTACACCTTC; cdr3_aa: CAISESRQGRSYTF
v_call: TRBV21-1; clone_size: .; d_call: .; j_call: TRBJ1-5; cdr3_nt: TGTGCCAGCAGCTCGGAGCATCGCGGGACAGGGGGCACAATCCATCAGCCCCAGCATTTT; cdr3_aa: CASSSEHRGTGGTIHQPQHF
v_call: TRBV10-3; clone_size: .; d_call: .; j_call: TRBJ1-1; cdr3_nt: TGTGCCATCAGTGAAAACACGCGCGCTAGCACTGAAGCTTTCTTT; cdr3_aa: CAISENTRASTEAFF
v_call: TRBV11-2; clone_size: .; d_call: TRBD1; j_call: TRBJ2-7; cdr3_nt: TGTGCCAGCAGTCCCCAAGTTTGGGGACAGGACTCCTACGAGCAGTACTTC; cdr3_aa: CASSPQVWGQDSYEQYF
v_call: TRBV27; clone_size: .; d_call: TRBD1; j_call: TRBJ1-1; cdr3_nt: TGTGCCAGCAGTTTAGGCAGGGACAGGGAAGCTTTCTTT; cdr3_aa: CASSLGRDREAFF
v_call: TRBV19; clone_size: .; d_call: .; j_call: TRBJ1-2; cdr3_nt: TGTGCCAGTACCGGATCGTCGGGCTACACCTTC; cdr3_aa: CASTGSSGYTF